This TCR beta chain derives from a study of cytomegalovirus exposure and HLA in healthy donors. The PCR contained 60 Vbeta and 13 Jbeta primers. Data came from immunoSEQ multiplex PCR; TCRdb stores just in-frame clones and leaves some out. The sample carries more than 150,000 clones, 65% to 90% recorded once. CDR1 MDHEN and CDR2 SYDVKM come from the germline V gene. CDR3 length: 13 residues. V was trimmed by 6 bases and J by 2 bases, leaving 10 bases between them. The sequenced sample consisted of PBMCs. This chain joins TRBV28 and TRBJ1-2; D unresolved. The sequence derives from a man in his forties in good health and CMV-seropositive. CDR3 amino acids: CASSSLRNYGYTF. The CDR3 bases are TGTGCCAGCAGCAGTCTCAGGAACTATGGCTACACCTTC.